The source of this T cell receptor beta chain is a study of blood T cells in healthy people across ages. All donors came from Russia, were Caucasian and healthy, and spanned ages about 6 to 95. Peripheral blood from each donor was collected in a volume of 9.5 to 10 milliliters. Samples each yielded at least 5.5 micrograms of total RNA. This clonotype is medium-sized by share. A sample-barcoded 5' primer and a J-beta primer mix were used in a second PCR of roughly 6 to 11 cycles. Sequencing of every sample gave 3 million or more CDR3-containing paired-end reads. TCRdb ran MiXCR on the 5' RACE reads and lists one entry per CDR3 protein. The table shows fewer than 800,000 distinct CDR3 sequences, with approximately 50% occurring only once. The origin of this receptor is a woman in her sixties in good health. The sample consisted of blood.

Here the CDR3 reads CATSRDSQGSYGYTF. The CDR3 region has the DNA TGTGCCACCAGCAGAGATAGCCAGGGGAGCTATGGCTACACCTTC. The genes are TRBV15 and TRBJ1-2, with a possible D match to TRBD1 (6 bases). Germline-derived CDR1 and CDR2 are LNHNV and YYDKDF (reference sequence). This CDR3 has 15 amino acids. V lost 0 bases and J 4 bases, leaving 12 bases between the germline ends.